Listed below are T cell receptor beta chains from one sample, sequenced in a study of blood T cell repertoires in COVID-19. TCRdb keeps only in-frame clones here, not all; method: immunoSEQ multiplex PCR. The sample lists under 250,000 clones; more than 65% were seen once. Material: peripheral blood. The receptors originated from a man between 50 and 59 years old with active or convalescent COVID-19. Each CDR3 is given with its conserved first and last residue. Each record gives: D gene, J gene, V gene, clone size, CDR3 protein, CDR3 DNA. A D gene is named only where the DNA matches it firmly. Size is omitted from some rows. Given values are once, few, many or a class for expanded clones.

>-|TRBJ1-4|TRBV28|once
CASSPRQAGEKLFF
TGTGCCAGCAGCCCCAGACAGGCAGGTGAAAAACTGTTTTTT
>-|TRBJ1-2|TRBV19|-
CASKPLGGLGYGYTF
TGTGCCAGTAAACCCCTGGGAGGTCTCGGCTATGGCTACACCTTC
>TRBD1|TRBJ1-2|TRBV13|few
CASSLGGTGSVGGYTF
TGTGCCAGCAGCTTAGGCGGGACAGGGTCGGTAGGAGGCTACACCTTC
>-|TRBJ2-5|TRBV5-1|-
CASSLARVEGQETQYF
TGCGCCAGCAGCTTGGCCCGGGTGGAGGGGCAAGAGACCCAGTACTTC
>TRBD2|TRBJ2-1|TRBV25-1|few
CASSELAGGRNEQFF
TGTGCCAGCAGTGAACTAGCGGGGGGGCGAAATGAGCAGTTCTTC
>TRBD2|TRBJ2-5|TRBV5-4|-
CASSSASSGGSKTQYF
TGTGCCAGCAGCTCCGCTTCTAGCGGGGGGAGCAAGACCCAGTACTTC
>-|TRBJ1-1|TRBV19|-
CASSATQNTEAFF
TGTGCCAGTAGTGCCACTCAGAACACTGAAGCTTTCTTT
>-|TRBJ2-1|TRBV4-1|-
CASSQEQSISYNEQFF
TGCGCCAGCAGCCAAGAACAGTCCATCTCCTACAATGAGCAGTTCTTC
>-|TRBJ2-2|TRBV6-5|-
CASSPDRENTGELFF
TGTGCCAGCAGTCCGGACAGAGAGAACACCGGGGAGCTGTTTTTT
>-|TRBJ1-2|TRBV7-9|once
CASSPQGNYGYTF
TGTGCCAGCAGCCCACAGGGTAACTATGGCTACACCTTC
>-|TRBJ1-2|TRBV5-1|once
CASSPLGRDGYTF
TGCGCCAGCAGCCCCCTGGGGAGGGATGGCTACACCTTC
>TRBD1|TRBJ2-7|TRBV30|-
CAWRGQGAGEQYF
TGTGCCTGGAGGGGACAGGGGGCGGGCGAGCAGTACTTC
>TRBD1|TRBJ1-5|TRBV18|-
CASSPDRGPNQPQHF
TGTGCCAGCTCACCCGACAGGGGTCCCAATCAGCCCCAGCATTTT
>-|TRBJ1-3|TRBV5-1|few
CASSLAISSSGNTIYF
TGCGCCAGCAGCTTGGCCATCAGTTCCTCTGGAAACACCATATATTTT
>-|TRBJ2-7|TRBV11-2|-
CASSLPQGGSYEQYF
TGTGCCAGCAGCTTACCGCAGGGGGGCTCCTACGAGCAGTACTTC
>-|TRBJ2-3|TRBV6-6|-
CASSGPTRKDTQYF
TGTGCCAGCAGTGGTCCCACCAGAAAAGATACGCAGTATTTT
>TRBD1|TRBJ1-6|TRBV7-2|-
CASSSDRANSPLHF
TGTGCCAGCAGCAGTGACAGGGCAAATTCACCCCTCCACTTT
>-|TRBJ2-7|TRBV11-3|-
CASSLGPFYEQYF
TGTGCCAGCAGCTTGGGGCCCTTCTACGAGCAGTACTTC
>-|TRBJ2-2|TRBV30|few
CAWSVKPGELFF
TGTGCCTGGAGTGTAAAGCCCGGGGAGCTGTTTTTT
>-|TRBJ2-7|TRBV5-1|-
CASSLGQGSYEQYF
TGCGCCAGCAGCTTGGGCCAGGGCTCCTACGAGCAGTACTTC